A selection of T cell receptor beta chains follows, all from one sample in a study of spatial heterogeneity in lung cancer. A single record per CDR3 protein comes from TCRdb applying MiXCR to the 5' RACE reads. The table shows more than 10,000 distinct CDR3 sequences, with 3.5% to 4% occurring only once. The specimen was PBMCs, collected at surgery. The receptors shown here come from a male donor with early-stage non-small cell lung cancer. Both conserved end residues are part of each CDR3. D genes are given only for firm matches. Not all rows give a size; the values are once, few, many and, for expanded clones, a class.

cdr3_aa cdr3_nt v_call clone_size j_call d_call
CSASDDTGELFF TGCAGTGCTAGTGACGACACCGGGGAGCTGTTTTTT TRBV20-1 many TRBJ2-2 .
CASSPERGRRAQYF TGTGCCAGCAGTCCTGAGCGGGGCCGCCGGGCCCAGTACTTC TRBV3-1 many TRBJ2-5 TRBD2
CASSRQSNTGELFF TGTGCCAGCTCCAGGCAATCGAACACCGGGGAGCTGTTTTTT TRBV19 many TRBJ2-2 .
CASRPGASGTEAFF TGTGCCAGCAGACCAGGGGCGTCGGGCACTGAAGCTTTCTTT TRBV7-9 many TRBJ1-1 .
CASSQGDTQETQYF TGTGCCAGCAGCCAAGGGGACACCCAAGAGACCCAGTACTTC TRBV3-1 many TRBJ2-5 .
CASSPRTSAETQYF TGTGCCAGCAGTCCCCGGACTAGCGCGGAGACCCAGTACTTC TRBV6-1 few TRBJ2-5 TRBD2
CASRLDRNEQYF TGTGCCAGCAGACTAGACAGGAACGAGCAGTACTTC TRBV6-6 . TRBJ2-7 .
CASSPGLAGENEQFF TGTGCCAGCAGCCCCGGACTAGCGGGAGAAAATGAGCAGTTCTTC TRBV7-8 many TRBJ2-1 TRBD2
CASSGHSSGRAGELFF TGCGCCAGCAGCGGTCATTCTAGCGGGAGGGCCGGGGAGCTGTTTTTT TRBV10-1 few TRBJ2-2 TRBD2
CASSQREDGCEQYF TGTGCCAGCAGCCAGCGGGAGGATGGCTGCGAGCAGTACTTC TRBV7-2 many TRBJ2-7 TRBD2
CASSQWAGGKTDTQYF TGTGCCAGTAGCCAATGGGCGGGAGGAAAAACAGATACGCAGTATTTT TRBV19 few TRBJ2-3 TRBD2
CSARDRESPLHF TGCAGTGCTAGGGACAGGGAGTCACCCCTCCACTTT TRBV20-1 many TRBJ1-6 TRBD1
CASSQELGETQYF TGCGCCAGCAGCCAAGAGTTGGGAGAGACCCAGTACTTC TRBV4-3 many TRBJ2-5 .
CASSLDLAAYNEQFF TGTGCCAGCAGCTTAGATCTAGCGGCATACAATGAGCAGTTCTTC TRBV7-2 many TRBJ2-1 TRBD2
CASSLIRDEQYF TGTGCCAGCAGCCTTATCAGGGACGAGCAGTACTTC TRBV3-1 many TRBJ2-7 .
CASSPSTSYEQYF TGTGCCAGCAGCCCCTCCACGTCCTACGAGCAGTACTTC TRBV3-1 many TRBJ2-7 .
CASSEFLRYEQYF TGTGCCAGCAGTGAATTTCTTCGCTACGAGCAGTACTTC TRBV2 many TRBJ2-7 .
CASRYRGLGDEQFF TGTGCCAGTAGGTACCGAGGACTAGGCGATGAGCAGTTCTTC TRBV19 . TRBJ2-1 TRBD2
CASSGRFGSSTDTQYF TGTGCCAGCAGCGGGAGGTTCGGCTCTAGCACAGATACGCAGTATTTT TRBV6-6 many TRBJ2-3 TRBD2
CASSLGGLGTYEQYF TGCGCCAGCAGCTTGGGGGGACTAGGGACCTACGAGCAGTACTTC TRBV5-1 many TRBJ2-7 TRBD2
CASSDPRGQGTEQFF TGTGCCAGCAGTGACCCCAGGGGACAGGGTACTGAGCAGTTCTTC TRBV28 many TRBJ2-1 TRBD1
CASSTSGVSTDTQYF TGTGCCAGCAGCACTAGCGGGGTTAGCACAGATACGCAGTATTTT TRBV7-9 . TRBJ2-3 TRBD2
CATSRERQDQETQYF TGTGCCACCAGCAGAGAACGACAGGACCAAGAGACCCAGTACTTC TRBV15 . TRBJ2-5 .
CASSLVGQSNYGYTF TGTGCCAGCAGTTTAGTGGGACAATCAAACTATGGCTACACCTTC TRBV27 few TRBJ1-2 .
CASGLDYTGELFF TGTGCCAGCGGACTAGACTACACCGGGGAGCTGTTTTTT TRBV2 many TRBJ2-2 TRBD2
CASSQGTRMWEQYF TGTGCCAGCAGCCAAGGTACCCGAATGTGGGAGCAGTACTTC TRBV3-1 many TRBJ2-7 .
CASSQDTAAGEQYF TGCGCCAGCAGCCAAGATACAGCGGCGGGCGAGCAGTACTTC TRBV4-3 many TRBJ2-7 .
CASLPAGVGYNEQFF TGTGCCAGCCTGCCAGCGGGGGTAGGTTACAATGAGCAGTTCTTC TRBV2 . TRBJ2-1 TRBD2
CASSLGDGEQYF TGTGCCAGCAGCTTAGGGGATGGCGAGCAGTACTTC TRBV7-8 . TRBJ2-7 .
CASSSKQGGPYNEQFF TGTGCCAGCAGCTCCAAACAGGGAGGGCCCTACAATGAGCAGTTCTTC TRBV7-2 many TRBJ2-1 .
CASSLGLAGVSDTQYF TGTGCCAGCAGCCTGGGACTAGCGGGAGTTTCAGATACGCAGTATTTT TRBV28 many TRBJ2-3 TRBD2
CASSRGLSGANVLTF TGTGCCAGCAGTCGGGGCCTCTCTGGGGCCAACGTCCTGACTTTC TRBV2 many TRBJ2-6 .
CASSLGDRSYNEQFF TGCGCCAGCAGCTTGGGGGACAGGAGCTACAATGAGCAGTTCTTC TRBV5-1 many TRBJ2-1 TRBD1
CASSFSEGTEAFF TGTGCCAGCAGCTTTTCAGAGGGCACTGAAGCTTTCTTT TRBV7-3 many TRBJ1-1 .
CASSVAGVLDTGELFF TGTGCCAGCAGCGTAGCTGGGGTCCTAGACACCGGGGAGCTGTTTTTT TRBV9 many TRBJ2-2 .
CASSWSGQGGDTQYF TGCGCCAGCAGCTGGTCCGGGCAGGGAGGAGATACGCAGTATTTT TRBV4-3 few TRBJ2-3 .
CASSLGGKAYNEQFF TGTGCCAGCAGCTTAGGTGGGAAAGCCTACAATGAGCAGTTCTTC TRBV13 many TRBJ2-1 .
CASSSPTYTQYF TGTGCCAGCAGCAGTCCGACGTATACGCAGTATTTT TRBV7-2 . TRBJ2-3 .
CASSQDGVYTGELFF TGCGCCAGCAGCCAAGACGGGGTGTACACCGGGGAGCTGTTTTTT TRBV4-3 many TRBJ2-2 .
CASRRGTAINEKLFF TGTGCCAGCAGACGAGGGACGGCAATAAATGAAAAACTGTTTTTT TRBV12-3/TRBV12-4 few TRBJ1-4 .
CASSWKGGELFF TGCGCCAGCTCTTGGAAGGGCGGGGAGCTGTTTTTT TRBV10-1 many TRBJ2-2 .